This T cell receptor beta chain was sequenced in a study of Ad26.COV2.S vaccination and SARS-CoV-2 variants. Across the whole study: Intramuscular Ad26.COV2.S at 5x10^10 or 1x10^11 viral particles.

The CDR3 consists of 15 residues. Germline V CDR1 and CDR2: WNHNN, SYGVQD (reference sequence). V lost 3 bases to trimming and J lost 2 bases, with 12 bases between them. About this clone: Its antigen is as yet unknown.

Assay: immunoSEQ multiplex PCR; the TCRdb copy retains only in-frame clones and omits some. The data show some 300,000 clones, 70% to 90% seen once. Study-wide results and caveats: It was vaccine recipients, not placebo recipients, who had the higher spike-specific TCR breadth. Whether participants received vaccine or placebo, their non-spike TCR breadth was similar.

Treatment of the sample: some 20 received Ad26.COV2.S at low or high dose, single or two shots; several received placebo; per-sample allocation not given. Collection of the samples took place on day 63 after the first injection of vaccine or placebo. Boston hosted the donor, who was an adult aged 18-55 years. Sequenced here: peripheral blood, sampled in a trial of Ad26.COV2.S vaccine versus placebo. V gene TRBV10-1 combines with J gene TRBJ2-3; D is perhaps TRBD2 (7 bases). The sequence came from a person aged 18-60 years who received the Ad26.COV2.S COVID-19 vaccine or a placebo. The CDR3, as DNA: TGCGCCAGCAGTGATCGGGGGGCCGTCACAGATACGCAGTATTTT. Its protein is CASSDRGAVTDTQYF.